The 26 T cell receptor beta chains presented below share a single source sample, sequenced in a study of blood T cell repertoires in COVID-19. The repertoire was sequenced with immunoSEQ multiplex PCR; TCRdb's copy has only in-frame clones and lacks some. The sample has 110,000 or so clones; more than 75% are singletons. Material for sequencing was peripheral blood. All receptors come from a woman aged 50 to 60 with acute or convalescent COVID-19.

This chain uses TRBV3-1 (or the pseudogene TRBV3-2) with TRBJ2-2, with a weak D call TRBD1 (6 bases). Trimming cost V 4 bases and J 7 bases, with 13 bases left between them. In germline, CDR1 is LGHDT, CDR2 YNNKEL (reference sequence). The CDR3 covers 14 residues. The CDR3 is CASSRNRAGGELFF. The CDR3 DNA reads as TGTGCCAGCAGCCGGAACAGGGCGGGCGGGGAGCTGTTTTTT.

This rearrangement joins TRBV7-9 to TRBJ2-5; D uncertain. This CDR3 comprises 13 residues. Trimming took off 5 bases at V and 1 base at J, with 8 bases between the two ends. CDR1 SEHNR and CDR2 FQNEAQ come from the germline V gene (reference sequence). The DNA of the CDR3 is TGTGCCAGCAGCCGTATATTCCAAGAGACCCAGTACTTC. Translated: CASSRIFQETQYF.

The V call is TRBV4-1, the J call TRBJ2-1, with a tentative D call TRBD1 (5 bases). V shed 2 bases and J shed 9 bases, with 11 bases lying between them. This CDR3 comprises 13 residues. Per germline, CDR1 MGHRA and CDR2 YSYEKL. The CDR3 bases are TGCGCCAGCAGCCAATACTCCAGGGCTGAGCAGTTCTTC. Protein product: CASSQYSRAEQFF.

V and J are TRBV21-1 and TRBJ1-1. TRBV21-1 is reported as a pseudogene. The CDR3 length is 14 residues. The CDR3 nucleotides are TGTGCCAGCAGCTCCCGGACAGCGGGGACTGAAGCTTTCTTT. Translation: CASSSRTAGTEAFF.

V and J are TRBV6-5 and TRBJ1-1; D is perhaps TRBD1 (6 bases). V lost 5 bases, J lost 0 bases, and 10 bases lay in between. Germline CDR1 is MNHEY and CDR2 is SVGAGI. The CDR3 is made up of 14 amino acids. CDR3 amino acids: CASSTGQLNTEAFF. The DNA for the CDR3 is TGTGCCAGCAGTACCGGACAGCTGAACACTGAAGCTTTCTTT.

The V call is TRBV5-1, the J call TRBJ2-3, with 8 bases aligning to TRBD2. V trimming: 4 bases; J trimming: 4 bases; junction bases outside the gene matches: 5. Germline CDR1 SGHRS, CDR2 YFSETQ. This CDR3 has 14 amino acids. CDR3 region: CASSQRGGSDTQYF. Here the CDR3 DNA reads TGCGCCAGCAGCCAACGGGGGGGTTCAGATACGCAGTATTTT. The full variable domain, with the rest looked up from reference TRBV5-1 and TRBJ2-3, is KAGVTQTPRYLIKTRGQQVTLSCSPISGHRSVSWYQQTPGQGLQFLFEYFSETQRNKGNFPGRFSGRQFSNSRSEMNVSTLELGDSALYLCASSQRGGSDTQYFGPGTRLTVL.

In its sample, this clone was seen once. V usage is TRBV4-3 and J usage is TRBJ1-3; the match to TRBD1 covers 7 bases. Losses at the gene ends were 1 base for V and 4 bases for J; bases not matched to a gene: 4. The germline CDR1 and CDR2 sequences are LGHNA and YSLEER. This CDR3 has 15 amino acids. The DNA for the CDR3 is TGCGCCAGCAGCCAAGGACAGGGAACGGGAAACACCATATATTTT. It encodes CASSQGQGTGNTIYF.

This chain uses TRBV7-3 with TRBJ2-2; a weak D match, TRBD2 (7 bases). CDR3 length: 16 residues. Germline CDR1 and CDR2: SGHTA and FQGTGA. Between the trimmed V and J ends, which lost 2 bases and 7 bases, there was a span of 17 bases. As DNA, the CDR3 is TGTGCCAGCAGCTTACCGCGGGGGCCTCTTAACGGGGAGCTGTTTTTT. Translated, it gives CASSLPRGPLNGELFF.

V gene TRBV18 combines with J gene TRBJ1-1; D might be TRBD1 (6 bases). The CDR3 runs to 15 residues. Germline assignment: CDR1 KGHSH and CDR2 LQKENI. Between the trimmed V and J ends, which lost 0 bases and 1 base, there was a span of 9 bases. CDR3 sequence (DNA): TGTGCCAGCTCACCACCGGGACACCCGAACACTGAAGCTTTCTTT. As protein: CASSPPGHPNTEAFF. Full variable domain (rest looked up from reference TRBV18 and TRBJ1-1): NAGVMQNPRHLVRRRGQEARLRCSPMKGHSHVYWYRQLPEEGLKFMVYLQKENIIDESGMPKERFSAEFPKEGPSILRIQQVVRGDSAAYFCASSPPGHPNTEAFFGQGTRLTVV.

The chain couples TRBV5-4 to TRBJ2-4; 11 bases align to TRBD1. Germline V gene sequence: CDR1 SGHNT, CDR2 YYREEE (reference sequence). The CDR3 loop spans 18 amino acids. V was pared by 4 bases and J by 0 bases, with 9 bases of the junction left unmatched. Here the CDR3 reads CASSRVGQGELAKNIQYF. The CDR3 DNA reads as TGTGCCAGCAGCCGAGTGGGACAGGGGGAGTTAGCCAAAAACATTCAGTACTTC.

This chain connects TRBV5-1 to TRBJ2-7; 9 nucleotides line up with TRBD1. V was clipped by 5 bases and J by 2 bases; unmatched bases: 8. Germline assignment: CDR1 SGHRS and CDR2 YFSETQ. CDR3 length: 15 residues. The CDR3 protein is CASSPAGTGTYEQYF. For the CDR3, the DNA is TGCGCCAGCAGTCCTGCCGGGACAGGGACCTACGAGCAGTACTTC.

This clone was detected ten times or more. The V call is TRBV6-1, the J call TRBJ1-5, with a tentative D call TRBD1 (6 bases). CDR3 length: 15 amino acids. The germline V and J ends were trimmed by 2 bases and 5 bases, with 13 bases remaining between them. The germline gives CDR1 MNHNS, CDR2 SASEGT. The CDR3 coding sequence is TGTGCCAGCAGTGAAAGCGGGGGGCACGATCAGCCCCAGCATTTT. Protein sequence: CASSESGGHDQPQHF.

The V call is TRBV7-6, the J call TRBJ1-4; 8 nucleotides agree with TRBD1. V was clipped by 5 bases and J by 4 bases; unmatched bases: 6. Germline CDR1 is SGHVS and CDR2 is FNYEAQ. The CDR3 length is 15 residues. The CDR3 DNA sequence: TGTGCCAGCAGCCCGCTACAGGGGGATAATGAAAAACTGTTTTTT. Its translation is CASSPLQGDNEKLFF.

V and J are TRBV20-1 and TRBJ1-1; tentatively, D is TRBD1 (5 bases). The CDR3 sequence is 13 residues long. In germline, CDR1 is DFQATT, CDR2 SNEGSKA (reference sequence). Trimming took off 3 bases at V and 7 bases at J, with 15 bases between the two ends. The CDR3 is CSASPAGRGEAFF. CDR3 bases: TGCAGTGCTAGTCCTGCGGGAAGGGGTGAAGCTTTCTTT.

The CDR3, as DNA: TGTGCCAGCAGCCTAAGGACTAGCGGGGGGGTTAGCACAGATACGCAGTATTTT. Protein sequence: CASSLRTSGGVSTDTQYF. The J gene is TRBJ2-3, the V gene TRBV4-2; 15 bases are shared with TRBD2. Trimming at V came to 4 bases and at J to 0 bases, leaving 5 bases not matched to a gene. The CDR3 runs 18 residues. CDR1 and CDR2 (germline): LGHNA, YNFKEQ.

The V call is TRBV19, the J call TRBJ2-7, with 8 positions matching TRBD1. Germline CDR1 is LNHDA and CDR2 is SQIVND (reference sequence). The CDR3 is 13 residues long. J lost 6 bases, V lost 6 bases, and 7 bases had no gene match. DNA for the CDR3: TGTGCCAGTAGCCGAGGCAGGGGGCTCGAGCAGTACTTC. It encodes CASSRGRGLEQYF.

Only one count was recorded for this clone. This chain connects TRBV3-1 (or the pseudogene TRBV3-2) to TRBJ2-1, with 13 bases that match TRBD2. Germline loops: CDR1 LGHDT, CDR2 YNNKEL (reference sequence). V was pared by 2 bases and J by 5 bases, with 12 bases of the junction left unmatched. The CDR3 has 19 amino acids. CDR3 DNA: TGTGCCAGCAGCCAAACTAGCGGGGGGGCCCGTCTTCAAGACAATGAGCAGTTCTTC. This sequence encodes CASSQTSGGARLQDNEQFF.

The chain joins TRBV4-2 to TRBJ1-2; D is perhaps TRBD1 (6 bases). CDR1 LGHNA and CDR2 YNFKEQ come from the germline V gene. The CDR3 extends over 14 amino acids. With 1 base removed from V and 5 bases from J, the gap between germline ends came to 11 bases. Here the CDR3 reads CASSQGGGVYGYTF. CDR3 DNA sequence: TGTGCCAGCAGCCAAGGGGGGGGCGTTTATGGCTACACCTTC.

V and J are TRBV10-3 and TRBJ1-2, with D perhaps TRBD1 (6 bases). Trimming removed 0 bases at V and 4 bases at J, with 9 bases between. CDR3 length: 14 amino acids. Germline V gene lookup returns CDR1 ENHRY and CDR2 SYGVKD. CDR3 in amino acids: CAISESQGLYGYTF. CDR3 nucleotide sequence: TGTGCCATCAGTGAGTCACAGGGTCTCTATGGCTACACCTTC.

The chain employs TRBV7-2 and TRBJ2-3; TRBD2 might be the D (6 bases). The CDR3 contains 16 residues. V gave up 1 base and J gave up 2 bases, with 13 bases separating them. Germline CDR1 reads SGHTA; CDR2 reads FQGNSA. Here the CDR3 reads CASSLGGLRVTDTQYF. The CDR3 bases are TGTGCCAGCAGCTTAGGGGGACTTAGAGTCACAGATACGCAGTATTTT.

The chain joins TRBV4-3 to TRBJ1-2; a weak D match, TRBD1 (6 bases). The CDR3 is made up of 16 amino acids. Germline values: CDR1 LGHNA, CDR2 YSLEER. V was clipped by 6 bases and J by 5 bases, with 22 bases between them. The CDR3 DNA follows: TGCGCCAGCAGTCCTCAGCCAGGGGAGATGTGGTATGGCTACACCTTC. Encoded protein: CASSPQPGEMWYGYTF.

This clone has only a few counts. The V call is TRBV2, the J call TRBJ2-1; maybe TRBD2 (7 bases). CDR1 and CDR2 from the germline V gene are SNHLY and FYNNEI. The CDR3 is 16 amino acids. Trimming left V 5 bases short and J 3 bases short, with 17 bases between. As DNA, the CDR3 is TGTGCCAGCAGTTTAGCGGGCGGGGGCTTCTACAATGAGCAGTTCTTC. It yields the protein CASSLAGGGFYNEQFF. Full variable domain (missing parts from reference TRBV2 and TRBJ2-1): EPEVTQTPSHQVTQMGQEVILRCVPISNHLYFYWYRQILGQKVEFLVSFYNNEISEKSEIFDDQFSVERPDGSNFTLKIRSTKLEDSAMYFCASSLAGGGFYNEQFFGPGTRLTVL.

This chain joins TRBV7-9 and TRBJ1-2; D gene ambiguous. V was shortened by 6 bases and J by 0 bases, with 14 bases between the two germline ends. This CDR3 has 15 amino acids. CDR1 SEHNR and CDR2 FQNEAQ come from the germline V gene (reference sequence). The CDR3: CASSREGRANYGYTF. CDR3 coding DNA: TGTGCCAGCAGTCGCGAGGGCAGAGCTAACTATGGCTACACCTTC.

DNA for the CDR3: TGTGCCAGCTCACCAAGCCCGGCCCTACTATACAATGAGCAGTTCTTC. It yields the protein CASSPSPALLYNEQFF. This chain connects TRBV18 to TRBJ2-1, with D hard to call. Germline V CDR1 and CDR2: KGHSH, LQKENI. Trimming pared 2 bases from V and 4 bases from J, leaving 15 bases between. The CDR3 sequence is 16 residues long.

V and J are TRBV5-1 and TRBJ2-2, with D unclear. Trimming left V 4 bases short and J 0 bases short, with 10 bases between. Germline CDR1 SGHRS, CDR2 YFSETQ. The CDR3 has 15 amino acids. The CDR3 reads CASSPSPANTGELFF. The DNA of the CDR3 is TGCGCCAGCAGCCCCTCGCCAGCGAACACCGGGGAGCTGTTTTTT.

The gene calls are TRBV11-3 and TRBJ1-2; D not certain. Per the germline V gene, CDR1 is SGHNT and CDR2 is YENEEA. The CDR3 loop spans 13 amino acids. The V and J ends lost 5 bases and 7 bases respectively, with 14 bases between them. The CDR3 DNA reads TGTGCCAGCAGCCATAATATTGAGGGTGGCTACACCTTC. It codes for CASSHNIEGGYTF.